These T cell receptor beta chains were read from a single sample in a study of T cell changes during pregnancy in multiple sclerosis. This table comes from immunoSEQ multiplex PCR, and its TCRdb copy is limited to in-frame clones, with some not included. The table records 50,000 or so clones, 92% of them present only once. The input for sequencing was CD4+ T cells from peripheral blood mononuclear cells, taken after pregnancy. The receptors were gathered from a female donor with multiple sclerosis, enrolled in a pregnancy study. Each CDR3 is given with its conserved first and last residue. The D gene is left open where the match is weak. Rows give clone size only sometimes, using once, few, many, or a class for an expanded clone.

>.|TRBV7-2|TRBJ2-5|.
CASSLGWGGEETQYF
TGTGCCAGCAGCTTAGGGTGGGGGGGCGAAGAGACCCAGTACTTC
>.|TRBV4-2|TRBJ2-3|.
CASSQDQRASGTDTQYF
TGTGCCAGCAGCCAAGATCAGAGGGCGTCTGGCACAGATACGCAGTATTTT
>.|TRBV9|TRBJ2-1|.
CASSVTSINEQFF
TGTGCCAGCAGCGTCACTAGCATTAATGAGCAGTTCTTC
>.|TRBV2|TRBJ2-7|TRBD2
CASSEAASGRAYEQYF
TGTGCCAGCAGCGAAGCGGCGAGCGGGAGGGCCTACGAGCAGTACTTC
>once|TRBV7-9|TRBJ2-7|TRBD2
CASSLTSGYYEQYF
TGTGCCAGCAGCCTGACTAGCGGGTACTACGAGCAGTACTTC
>.|TRBV7-9|TRBJ1-3|TRBD1
CASSRPGQGATSGNTIYF
TGTGCCAGCAGCCGGCCGGGACAGGGGGCGACCTCTGGAAACACCATATATTTT
>.|TRBV19|TRBJ2-3|.
CASSISIPDTQYF
TGTGCCAGTAGTATTAGTATACCAGATACGCAGTATTTT
>.|TRBV29-1|TRBJ1-2|.
CSVGTLYGYTF
TGCAGCGTTGGGACACTCTATGGCTACACCTTC
>.|TRBV23-1|TRBJ2-3|.
CASSQESRLSYTDTQYF
TGCGCCAGCAGTCAGGAGTCAAGGCTATCATACACAGATACGCAGTATTTT
>.|TRBV11-1|TRBJ1-1|.
CASSSRGNTEAFF
TGTGCCAGCAGCTCGAGAGGGAACACTGAAGCTTTCTTT